The entry that follows covers one T cell receptor (beta chain) sequence. The antigen it recognizes is unknown. Per-base quality was not reported, and no clone a single base away is much larger than it. This entry is derived from a study of technical replicates of blood from a handful of donors (dated by TCRdb to the late 2010s). The library was made by the immunoSEQ multiplex PCR assay. TCRdb limited this immuneACCESS table to in-frame rearrangements with V and J called. A share of clones is missing; checked studies link under half to unresolved V genes, and the rest is unexplained. Within this sample are over 80,000 clones, with approximately 96% of them counted one time only. The ten largest clonotypes hold 0.36% of the sample. As encoded in the germline V gene, CDR1 is MDHEN while CDR2 is SYDVKM. The V end loses 5 bases and the J end loses 4 bases, and a stretch of 15 bases separates them. The CDR3, cysteine through phenylalanine, is 15 amino acids long. Solely the CDR3 DNA is kept, with 45 bases framed from the first base.

In this chain, TRBV28 is recombined with TRBJ1-5; TRBD1 could be the D gene, as 5 bases match. This sequence was found in a human donor in good health. The sample consisted of T cells isolated from PBMCs. The CDR3 region: CASSLGGVYNQPQHF. The DNA sequence reads TGTGCCAGCAGTCTAGGAGGGGTTTATAATCAGCCCCAGCATTTT.